These 23 T cell receptor beta chains were sequenced from one sample in a study of T cell responses to AZD1222 COVID-19 vaccine. Using immunoSEQ multiplex PCR, the repertoire was profiled, and TCRdb retains in-frame clones only, with some absent. The table records 95,000 to 150,000 clones, about 90% of them present only once. The sample in question was peripheral blood, obtained 28 days after the second AZD1222 dose. These receptors came from an adult who received the AZD1222 COVID-19 vaccine.

The chain combines TRBV3-1 (or the pseudogene TRBV3-2) with TRBJ2-3; D gene unclear. The CDR3 is 14 amino acids. CDR1 is LGHDT and CDR2 is YNNKEL in the germline V gene (reference sequence). V was pared by 3 bases and J by 4 bases, with 11 bases between. In DNA form, the CDR3 reads TGTGCCAGCAGCCAGTCCTACGGGTCAGATACGCAGTATTTT. Its protein is CASSQSYGSDTQYF.

The chain carries TRBV6-5 and TRBJ2-6; 7 nucleotides align to TRBD1. The CDR3 sequence is 15 residues long. Germline CDR1 MNHEY, CDR2 SVGAGI. After removal of 0 bases from V and 8 bases from J, the junction contained 4 bases not matched to a gene. CDR3 in DNA: TGTGCCAGCAGTTACTCGACAGGGACCACCAACGTCCTGACTTTC. This gives the protein CASSYSTGTTNVLTF.

The DNA for the CDR3 is TGCGCCAGCTGGACGGGACAGGGAGGGCAGTACTTC. This gives the protein CASWTGQGGQYF. The rearrangement links TRBV10-2 to TRBJ2-7; 9 positions agree with TRBD1. The V segment lost 8 bases and the J segment 9 bases; nucleotides outside the gene matches: 8. Germline lookup yields CDR1 WSHSY and CDR2 SAAADI. The CDR3 length is 12 residues.

In its sample, this clone was seen once. This chain connects TRBV7-2 to TRBJ1-2; possibly TRBD1 for D (5 bases). V was shortened by 7 bases and J by 4 bases, with 19 bases between the two germline ends. CDR1 is SGHTA, CDR2 FQGNSA, per germline. The length of the CDR3 is 15 residues. CDR3 sequence (DNA): TGTGCCAGCACCCTAGTAAAGACAGAGGCCTATGGCTACACCTTC. It codes for CASTLVKTEAYGYTF.

The rearrangement uses TRBV15 and TRBJ2-4; no clear D. The germline V and J ends were trimmed by 8 bases and 6 bases, with 11 bases remaining between them. This CDR3 contains 12 residues. Per germline, CDR1 LNHNV and CDR2 YYDKDF (reference sequence). For the CDR3, the DNA is TGTGCCACCGGTAAAGGGTCAAACATTCAGTACTTC. As protein: CATGKGSNIQYF.

The chain carries TRBV2 and TRBJ1-5, with TRBD1 matching over 7 bases. The junction had 18 bases not matched to a gene; V was cut back by 4 bases and J by 0 bases. The CDR3 is made up of 20 amino acids. The germline gives CDR1 SNHLY, CDR2 FYNNEI. CDR3: CASSGQTGLVALYSNQPQHF. CDR3 coding DNA: TGTGCCAGCAGTGGCCAGACAGGGCTGGTCGCACTTTATAGCAATCAGCCCCAGCATTTT.

This clone came up a few times. The J gene is TRBJ1-1, the V gene TRBV6-5; no clear D gene. Per the germline V gene, CDR1 is MNHEY and CDR2 is SVGAGI. This CDR3 has 16 residues. Trimming removed 0 bases from V and 4 bases from J, with 15 bases in between. The CDR3, as DNA: TGTGCCAGCAGTTACTCGAGTTTGAGGGAGGGCACTGAAGCTTTCTTT. Its translation: CASSYSSLREGTEAFF.

V usage is TRBV18 and J usage is TRBJ2-7, with TRBD1 identical over 9 bases. Germline lookup yields CDR1 KGHSH and CDR2 LQKENI. There are 14 residues in the CDR3. The ends lost 2 bases at V and 5 bases at J; junction bases unmatched: 4. CDR3 DNA sequence: TGTGCCAGCTCACCAGAGACAGGGGGTAACGAGCAGTACTTC. Residues: CASSPETGGNEQYF.

This clone was detected only once. The chain joins TRBV7-2 to TRBJ1-2, with 9 bases fitting TRBD1. There are 15 residues in the CDR3. Germline lookup yields CDR1 SGHTA and CDR2 FQGNSA. V gave up 3 bases and J gave up 4 bases; unmatched junction bases: 6. This chain's CDR3 is CASSLSTGGSYGYTF. The CDR3 nucleotides are TGTGCCAGCAGCTTGTCGACAGGGGGGAGCTATGGCTACACCTTC. The full variable domain, in which reference TRBV7-2 and TRBJ1-2 provide the parts outside the CDR3, is GAGVSQSPSNKVTEKGKDVELRCDPISGHTALYWYRQSLGQGLEFLIYFQGNSAPDKSGLPSDRFSAERTGGSVSTLTIQRTQQEDSAVYLCASSLSTGGSYGYTFGSGTRLTVV.

This chain links TRBV5-8 with TRBJ2-3; TRBD2 matches 11 bases. The V and J ends lost 0 bases and 6 bases, in that order; junction bases with no gene match: 3. CDR3 length: 15 amino acids. From germline, CDR1 is SGHTS and CDR2 YDEGEE. CDR3 sequence (DNA): TGTGCCAGCAGCTTGGGGGCTAGCGGGAGGGATACGCAGTATTTT. Translation gives CASSLGASGRDTQYF.

J is TRBJ1-1 and V is TRBV28; D ambiguous. The CDR3 is 11 residues long. Germline CDR1 reads MDHEN; CDR2 reads SYDVKM. Deletions cut 4 bases from V and 4 bases from J, with 4 bases between. The CDR3 region has the DNA TGTGCCAGCAGTTGGACCACTGAAGCTTTCTTT. Amino acid sequence: CASSWTTEAFF.

The chain joins TRBV4-1 to TRBJ2-1; D is unclear. The CDR3 is 18 residues long. V gave up 0 bases and J gave up 0 bases, with 15 bases separating them. Germline V lookup: CDR1 MGHRA, CDR2 YSYEKL. The CDR3 loop reads CASSQEGRHQLSYNEQFF. CDR3 sequence (DNA): TGCGCCAGCAGCCAAGAGGGCAGGCATCAACTCTCCTACAATGAGCAGTTCTTC.

The chain has TRBV28 and TRBJ2-7, with TRBD1 matching over 7 bases. The CDR3 is made up of 14 amino acids. Germline V gives CDR1 MDHEN, CDR2 SYDVKM. V gave up 5 bases and J gave up 1 base; unmatched junction bases: 5. The chain's CDR3 is CASSTGTASYEQYF. DNA for the CDR3: TGTGCCAGCAGTACCGGGACAGCTTCCTACGAGCAGTACTTC.

The CDR3 spells CASRDFVTDTQYF. The DNA of the CDR3 is TGTGCCAGCAGGGATTTTGTCACAGATACGCAGTATTTT. The V and J genes are TRBV6-5 and TRBJ2-3; D unresolved. The germline V gene encodes CDR1 MNHEY and CDR2 SVGAGI. V shed 6 bases and J shed 2 bases, with 9 bases lying between them. This CDR3 has 13 residues.

The J gene is TRBJ2-1, the V gene TRBV5-6, with no clear D. CDR3 size: 11 residues. Germline CDR1 reads SGHDT; CDR2 reads YYEEEE. V was clipped by 3 bases and J by 10 bases, with 8 bases between them. The CDR3 loop is CASSWKEEQFF. The CDR3 DNA reads TGTGCCAGCAGCTGGAAGGAAGAGCAGTTCTTC.

The chain carries TRBV11-2 and TRBJ2-3; D is unresolved. The CDR3 is made up of 14 amino acids. The germline V and J ends were trimmed by 1 base and 2 bases, with 7 bases remaining between them. Germline V gene sequence: CDR1 SGHAT, CDR2 FQNNGV. CDR3 DNA: TGTGCCAGCAGCTTAGTGGCTTCCACAGATACGCAGTATTTT. Protein product: CASSLVASTDTQYF.

The CDR3 region is CASSLPGDEKLFF. The CDR3 bases are TGTGCCAGCAGCTTACCCGGGGATGAAAAACTGTTTTTT. V is TRBV7-8 and J is TRBJ1-4; D gene ambiguous. Trimming shortened V by 2 bases and J by 6 bases, and 7 bases separated the two germline ends. CDR1 is SGHVS and CDR2 is FQNEAQ in the germline V gene. The CDR3 consists of 13 residues.

The genes are TRBV11-3 and TRBJ2-7; the match to TRBD1 covers 7 bases. Germline V gene lookup returns CDR1 SGHNT and CDR2 YENEEA. The ends lost 3 bases at V and 12 bases at J; junction bases unmatched: 11. This CDR3 is built from 13 residues. The CDR3 region is CASSFPHTGVMYF. The CDR3 coding sequence is TGTGCCAGCAGCTTTCCACATACAGGGGTCATGTACTTC. The whole variable domain, filled in from reference TRBV11-3 and TRBJ2-7, reads EAGVVQSPRYKIIEKKQPVAFWCNPISGHNTLYWYLQNLGQGPELLIRYENEEAVDDSQLPKDRFSAERLKGVDSTLKIQPAELGDSAVYLCASSFPHTGVMYFGPGTRLTVT.

The chain uses TRBV6-1 and TRBJ1-3, with unresolved D. V dropped 3 bases and J dropped 0 bases, with 12 bases sitting between them. The length of the CDR3 is 16 residues. Germline-derived CDR1 and CDR2 are MNHNS and SASEGT. CDR3 nucleotides: TGTGCCAGCAGTGAGACTCAACGGTTCTCTGGAAACACCATATATTTT. As protein: CASSETQRFSGNTIYF.

The rearrangement uses TRBV11-2 and TRBJ2-7; D possibly corresponds to TRBD2 (6 bases). The CDR3 totals 18 residues. The ends were cut back, 5 bases at V and 3 bases at J, with 26 bases in the middle. Germline V gene sequence: CDR1 SGHAT, CDR2 FQNNGV. CDR3 protein: CASSGGFRDSSGGYEQYF. DNA for the CDR3: TGTGCCAGCAGCGGGGGATTTCGGGACTCCAGTGGTGGCTACGAGCAGTACTTC.

The CDR3 DNA sequence: TGTGCCAGCAGCCCCACCCAGAACACTGAAGCTTTCTTT. It translates to CASSPTQNTEAFF. The J gene is TRBJ1-1, the V gene TRBV3-1 (or the pseudogene TRBV3-2); D gene uncertain. CDR3 size: 13 residues. Germline V CDR1 and CDR2: LGHDT, YNNKEL (reference sequence). V gave up 4 bases and J gave up 1 base, with 7 bases separating them.

This rearrangement joins TRBV6-4 to TRBJ2-1; 9 bases are shared with TRBD2. This CDR3 comprises 15 residues. J lost 10 bases, V lost 8 bases, and 15 bases had no gene match. The V gene's germline CDR1 is MRHNA and CDR2 SNTAGT. CDR3 nucleotide sequence: TGTGCCAGCGCGATGATAGCGGGAGCTGCCCTAGAGCAGTTCTTC. Translation gives CASAMIAGAALEQFF.

This clone was counted a single time. The genes are TRBV19 and TRBJ1-5; D may be TRBD1 (5 bases). Germline CDR1 and CDR2: LNHDA and SQIVND (reference sequence). Trimming removed 3 bases from V and 7 bases from J, with 16 bases in between. CDR3 size: 15 residues. In nucleotides, the CDR3 is TGTGCCAGTAGTATCGCCGGGGGGTCGACACAGCCCCAGCATTTT. Translated, it gives CASSIAGGSTQPQHF.